The rows below give T cell receptor beta chains drawn from one sample of a study of T-cell memory formation after mild COVID-19. Using its own MiXCR run on the 5' RACE reads, TCRdb lists one record per CDR3 protein. The table records 540,000 or so distinct CDR3 sequences, around 21% of them present only once. Sequences were obtained from PBMCs or a T cell subset sorted from them (not recorded which). The receptor set was obtained from an adult woman who had mild COVID-19 (a few samples of this study predate the infection). Cell type and time point are not known. CDR3s include the opening cysteine and the closing phenylalanine or tryptophan. A D gene is named only where the DNA matches it firmly. For some rows the clone size is stated as once, few or many, or as a class when expanded; others skip it.

TRBJ1-2	-	TRBV5-1	-	CASSPGVGLNYGYTF	TGCGCCAGCAGTCCCGGGGTAGGACTTAACTATGGCTACACCTTC
TRBJ2-2	-	TRBV7-9	-	CASSLGPGELFFF	-
TRBJ2-7	few	TRBV6-2/TRBV6-3	-	CASSETGPPYEQYF	TGTGCCAGCAGTGAGACAGGACCACCTTACGAGCAGTACTTC
TRBJ2-7	few	TRBV5-1	-	CASSPGGGGSYEQYF	TGCGCCAGCAGCCCCGGGGGAGGTGGCTCCTACGAGCAGTACTTC
TRBJ2-5	-	TRBV29-1	-	CSGSLRGLETQYF	TGCAGCGGTTCCCTTAGGGGCCTGGAGACCCAGTACTTC
TRBJ2-7	-	TRBV6-5	TRBD1	CASSYSGDRGYEQYF	TGTGCCAGCAGTTACTCGGGGGACAGGGGGTACGAGCAGTACTTC
TRBJ2-5	-	TRBV20-1	TRBD1	CSAVTGGWETQYF	TGCAGTGCCGTCACAGGGGGGTGGGAGACCCAGTACTTC
TRBJ2-7	-	TRBV5-6	TRBD2	CASSLRTSGSYRYEQYF	TGTGCCAGCAGCTTGCGGACTAGCGGGAGTTATCGCTACGAGCAGTACTTC
TRBJ2-2	many	TRBV29-1	-	CSVTVTGELFF	TGCAGCGTTACCGTCACCGGGGAGCTGTTTTTT
TRBJ2-1	once	TRBV12-3/TRBV12-4	-	CASSFGKISGNEQFF	TGTGCCAGCAGTTTCGGGAAAATTTCGGGGAATGAGCAGTTCTTC
TRBJ2-7	-	TRBV20-1	TRBD2	CSARDRIAGAIWEQYF	TGCAGTGCTAGAGATCGGATAGCGGGGGCCATCTGGGAGCAGTACTTC
TRBJ1-1	-	TRBV11-2	-	CASSWGTGTNTEAFF	TGTGCCAGCAGCTGGGGGACGGGAACGAACACTGAAGCTTTCTTT
TRBJ1-1	-	TRBV20-1	-	CSARVLQGGNTEAFF	TGCAGTGCCAGAGTTTTACAGGGTGGGAACACTGAAGCTTTCTTT
TRBJ1-2	-	TRBV12-3/TRBV12-4	-	CASSPRAGRDYGYTF	TGTGCCAGCAGCCCACGGGCAGGGAGAGACTATGGCTACACCTTC
TRBJ1-4	-	TRBV6-1	-	CASSELGPVGMFF	TGTGCCAGCAGTGAATTAGGTCCTGTGGGAATGTTTTTT
TRBJ2-3	few	TRBV5-4	-	CASSLDGPTQYF	TGTGCCAGCAGCTTGGACGGGCCTACGCAGTATTTT
TRBJ1-1	few	TRBV12-3/TRBV12-4	TRBD1	CASRLTGVGTEAFF	TGTGCCAGCAGGTTGACAGGGGTTGGCACTGAAGCTTTCTTT
TRBJ2-3	-	TRBV24-1	-	CATSHRDPTGTTCGDTQYF	TGTGCCACCAGCCACCGCGATCCTACCGGGACGACCTGCGGAGATACGCAGTATTTT
TRBJ1-1	few	TRBV11-2	-	CASSVQQGNTEAFF	TGTGCCAGCAGCGTCCAGCAGGGGAACACTGAAGCTTTCTTT
TRBJ2-7	-	TRBV5-4	-	CATRNGMELSSYEQYF	TGTGCCACCAGAAACGGGATGGAGCTGAGCTCCTACGAGCAGTACTTC
TRBJ2-2	-	TRBV24-1	TRBD1	CATGGGTGEDTGELFF	TGTGCCACCGGCGGAGGGACAGGGGAGGACACCGGGGAGCTGTTTTTT
TRBJ1-2	-	TRBV12-3/TRBV12-4	-	CASSWDTLNYGYTF	TGTGCCAGCAGTTGGGACACTTTAAACTATGGCTACACCTTC
TRBJ2-2	-	TRBV2	-	CASSEVWGNTGELFF	TGTGCCAGCAGTGAGGTTTGGGGTAACACCGGGGAGCTGTTTTTT
TRBJ2-7	few	TRBV7-9	TRBD2	CASSLVYSGLAGASEQYF	TGTGCCAGCAGCTTAGTTTATTCGGGACTAGCGGGAGCCTCCGAGCAGTACTTC
TRBJ2-1	many	TRBV5-1	-	CASSPGHLDEQFF	TGCGCCAGCAGCCCGGGACACCTCGATGAGCAGTTCTTC
TRBJ2-1	-	TRBV5-6	TRBD2	CASSFGGDQLASPNEQFF	TGTGCCAGCAGCTTCGGGGGAGACCAACTAGCGTCCCCCAATGAGCAGTTCTTC
TRBJ2-7	-	TRBV5-1	-	CASSTDRVYEQYF	TGCGCCAGCAGTACCGACAGAGTCTACGAGCAGTACTTC
TRBJ2-7	few	TRBV9	-	CASSVGGYSYEQYF	TGTGCCAGCAGCGTAGGCGGTTACTCCTACGAGCAGTACTTC
TRBJ2-1	-	TRBV6-1	-	CASSVTRDEQFF	TGTGCCAGCAGTGTGACCCGGGATGAGCAGTTCTTC
TRBJ2-7	few	TRBV2	TRBD1	CASRPGTGGVNYEQYF	TGTGCCAGCAGGCCCGGGACAGGGGGGGTAAACTACGAGCAGTACTTC
TRBJ1-2	few	TRBV20-1	-	CSARDRTVAGDYGYTF	TGCAGTGCTAGAGATAGGACGGTGGCCGGTGACTATGGCTACACCTTC
TRBJ1-1	-	TRBV20-1	TRBD1	CSALTGGNTEAFF	TGCAGTGCGCTGACAGGGGGCAACACTGAAGCTTTCTTT
TRBJ1-1	few	TRBV12-3/TRBV12-4	-	CASSFRWGRTEAFF	TGTGCCAGCAGTTTTCGGTGGGGCAGGACTGAAGCTTTCTTT
TRBJ2-2	-	TRBV12-3/TRBV12-4	-	CASSLGDIGELFF	TGTGCCAGCAGTTTAGGGGATATCGGGGAGCTGTTTTTT
TRBJ2-3	many	TRBV12-3/TRBV12-4	-	CASSLTGRADTQYF	TGTGCCAGCAGTTTGACAGGGAGGGCAGATACGCAGTATTTT
TRBJ1-5	-	TRBV10-3	TRBD1	CAISPGQGEGNQPQHF	TGTGCCATCAGTCCGGGACAGGGAGAGGGCAATCAGCCCCAGCATTTT
TRBJ1-2	-	TRBV25-1	-	CASSEGTGDGYTF	TGTGCCAGCAGTGAAGGCACGGGGGATGGCTACACCTTC